This T cell receptor beta chain derives from a study of T cell changes during pregnancy in multiple sclerosis (dated by TCRdb to between 2017 and 2020). As for the study more broadly: The study looked at changes in the T cell repertoire across pregnancy in women with multiple sclerosis.

Reading the germline V gene gives CDR1 MDHEN and CDR2 SYDVKM. V is cut back by 8 bases and J by 3 bases, with 6 bases in the junction unmatched. The CDR3 starts with the cysteine, ends with the phenylalanine, and has 13 residues. The retained sequence is limited to the CDR3, 39 bases, with the frame set at the first base. Libraries were constructed by the immunoSEQ multiplex PCR assay. TCRdb took this table from immuneACCESS and kept in-frame rearrangements with V and J called. Such tables lack part of the clones; where checked against another copy, unresolved V genes explain under half of the gap, and the rest is unexplained. The sample yields fewer than 90,000 clones; nearly 95% were counted once. Together, the top ten hold about 1.6% of the sample. Worth noting for this clone: Its antigen is currently not known. No much larger clone exists at a distance of one base, and base qualities are not known.

The chain uses TRBV28 and TRBJ2-7; TRBD2 agrees with 8 junctional bases. The clonotype originates from a female donor in good health, enrolled as a control in a pregnancy study. The source was peripheral blood, collected after pregnancy. The bases are TGTGCCAGCCACTGGAGCGGGAGCTACGAGCAGTACTTC. It is translated as CASHWSGSYEQYF.